This T cell receptor (beta chain) is from a study of T-cell reconstitution after alpha-beta-depleted transplantation in children. The CDR3 contains 14 residues. Trimming stripped 4 bases from V and 14 bases from J, with 21 bases between. Looked up from germline, CDR1 is SGDLS and CDR2 is YYNGEE. Many counts were recorded for this clonotype. Preparing the TCRbeta library involved the use of unique molecular identifiers. Each CDR3 protein is one row after TCRdb ran MiXCR on the PCR reads. The repertoire includes over 550,000 distinct CDR3 sequences, about 10% of them detected once, and roughly 4% sits in the top ten.

The source of this sequence is a human donor who donated a stem cell graft to a child with acute myeloid leukemia. This sequence joins TRBV9 and TRBJ1-4; D gene ambiguous. The sequenced sample was PBMCs from the stem cell graft donor, obtained from the stem cell graft. CDR3 protein: CASSHGDQLKELFF. CDR3 bases: TGTGCCAGCAGCCACGGCGACCAATTGAAAGAGCTGTTTTTT.